This T cell receptor (beta chain) was sequenced during a study of radiotherapy plus CTLA-4 blockade in lung cancer. Clones were sequenced by immunoSEQ multiplex PCR, and TCRdb holds only the in-frame ones, with some missing. The sample gives fewer than 150,000 clones, about four fifths of which show up once; 4.5% to 6.5% is in the top ten. Trimming removed 0 bases from V and 1 base from J, with 6 bases in between. The CDR3 covers 14 residues. General study findings and limits: TCR clones originating in tumors grew in number in blood after radiotherapy plus ipilimumab. It was early blood T cell clone dynamics, with interferon-beta, that reportedly best predicted response.

On this clone itself: Antigen unknown.

The chain joins TRBV23-1 to TRBJ1-2, with D unclear. TRBV23-1 is placed among ORFs of uncertain function. Sample: peripheral blood, taken from a patient treated with radiotherapy plus ipilimumab. This clonotype originated in a human donor with non-small cell lung cancer who had a partial response to radiotherapy plus ipilimumab. In DNA, the CDR3 is TGCGCCAGCAGTCAATCGGTACTTAACTATGGCTACACCTTC. Protein product: CASSQSVLNYGYTF.